The 12 T cell receptor beta chains below all came from one sample that was sequenced in a study of chemoradiotherapy in HPV16-positive cancers. Profiled with immunoSEQ multiplex PCR; TCRdb holds only in-frame clones, not every one. Found here are 25,000 to 30,000 clones, about 93% of them singletons; the top ten hold roughly 18%. The sample was blood, taken from a patient who underwent chemoradiotherapy. The receptors were sampled from a human donor with HPV-associated anogenital cancer.

The V call is TRBV5-1, the J call TRBJ1-1; no clear D. The V end lost 2 bases, the J end lost 2 bases, and 7 bases lay between the germline ends. Germline loops: CDR1 SGHRS, CDR2 YFSETQ. The CDR3 is made up of 13 amino acids. CDR3 coding DNA: TGCGCCAGCAGCTTCGGGGATAACACTGAAGCTTTCTTT. It yields the protein CASSFGDNTEAFF.

V is TRBV6-1 and J is TRBJ2-2; D might be TRBD1 (5 bases). V lost 4 bases and J lost 6, with 21 bases in between. There are 17 residues in the CDR3. Germline V gives CDR1 MNHNS, CDR2 SASEGT. DNA of the CDR3: TGTGCCAGCAGTGGACAGAAACAGATGAATCGGGCCGGGGAGCTGTTTTTT. Residues: CASSGQKQMNRAGELFF.

The chain is built from TRBV28 and TRBJ1-6; 7 nucleotides match TRBD1. With V trimmed by 9 bases and J by 4 bases, 9 bases remained unmatched. The CDR3 totals 15 residues. Germline CDR1 MDHEN, CDR2 SYDVKM. This CDR3 is CASGTPTGYNSPLHF. CDR3 nucleotides: TGTGCCAGTGGGACCCCGACAGGGTATAATTCACCCCTCCACTTT.

This chain uses TRBV19 with TRBJ1-5; maybe TRBD1 (5 bases). Germline values: CDR1 LNHDA, CDR2 SQIVND (reference sequence). V lost 3 bases to trimming and J lost 5 bases, with 8 bases between them. The CDR3 consists of 13 residues. The CDR3 DNA follows: TGTGCCAGTAGTATCCGGGGACATCAGCCCCAGCATTTT. It translates to CASSIRGHQPQHF.

This clone was observed once. This chain uses TRBV2 with TRBJ1-1; D is undetermined. The length of the CDR3 is 15 residues. Germline V gene sequence: CDR1 SNHLY, CDR2 FYNNEI. V lost 4 bases to trimming and J lost 5 bases, with 17 bases between them. This CDR3 is CASSGESGRYTEAFF. For the CDR3, the DNA is TGTGCCAGCAGTGGGGAATCCGGAAGGTATACTGAAGCTTTCTTT.

The rearrangement links TRBV5-6 to TRBJ2-1, with 13 bases matching TRBD2. With V trimmed by 5 bases and J by 9 bases, 8 bases remained unmatched. The germline gives CDR1 SGHDT, CDR2 YYEEEE. This CDR3 is 15 amino acids long. CDR3: CASRELAGGPVEQFF. CDR3 nucleotide sequence: TGTGCCAGCAGGGAACTAGCGGGGGGGCCGGTTGAGCAGTTCTTC.

This sequence joins TRBV29-1 and TRBJ2-5; 8 bases are a match to TRBD2. The germline gives CDR1 SQVTM, CDR2 ANQGSEA. After removal of 7 bases from V and 5 bases from J, the junction contained 6 bases not matched to a gene. This CDR3 region has 12 residues. The CDR3 bases are TGCAGCGCCCCAGCGGGAGTGGAGACCCAGTACTTC. Translated: CSAPAGVETQYF. Drawing the rest from reference TRBV29-1 and TRBJ2-5, the complete variable domain is SAVISQKPSRDICQRGTSLTIQCQVDSQVTMMFWYRQQPGQSLTLIATANQGSEATYESGFVIDKFPISRPNLTFSTLTVSNMSPEDSSIYLCSAPAGVETQYFGPGTRLLVL.

The chain couples TRBV19 to TRBJ1-5, with D possibly TRBD1 on 5 matching bases. Germline assignment: CDR1 LNHDA and CDR2 SQIVND (reference sequence). The CDR3 is 15 residues long. Trimming removed 7 bases from V and 0 bases from J, with 13 bases in between. The CDR3 DNA follows: TGTGCCAGTAAGGGAGACAGAAGTAGCAATCAGCCCCAGCATTTT. It yields the protein CASKGDRSSNQPQHF.

The V call is TRBV18, the J call TRBJ2-3, with 9 bases matching TRBD1. The ends lost 3 bases at V and 2 bases at J; junction bases unmatched: 6. CDR1 and CDR2 (germline): KGHSH, LQKENI. CDR3 length: 16 residues. The chain's CDR3 is CASSPGQGGFTDTQYF. DNA of the CDR3: TGTGCCAGCTCACCGGGACAGGGTGGTTTCACAGATACGCAGTATTTT.

This clone has a single count. The rearrangement joins TRBV15 to TRBJ1-1; 10 bases align to TRBD1. The CDR3 contains 15 residues. Germline V gene lookup returns CDR1 LNHNV and CDR2 YYDKDF (reference sequence). Germline trimming cut 3 bases from V and 3 bases from J; bases unmatched to any gene: 4. The CDR3 region has the DNA TGTGCCACCAGCAGGGACAGGGGGGGGGACACTGAAGCTTTCTTT. This codes for CATSRDRGGDTEAFF.

J is TRBJ1-1 and V is TRBV2; 9 bases agree with TRBD1. V gave up 3 bases and J gave up 4 bases; unmatched junction bases: 3. This CDR3 region has 14 residues. The germline V gene has CDR1 SNHLY and CDR2 FYNNEI. The CDR3 bases are TGTGCCAGCAGTGAGGGGGACAGGGTCACTGAAGCTTTCTTT. Residues: CASSEGDRVTEAFF.

This clone was found once. This chain links TRBV11-2 with TRBJ2-2; 7 bases fit TRBD1. V was clipped by 5 bases and J by 1 base; unmatched bases: 1. This CDR3 contains 14 residues. Germline CDR1 reads SGHAT; CDR2 reads FQNNGV. The CDR3 region has the DNA TGTGCCAGCAGCGACAGGGTGAACACCGGGGAGCTGTTTTTT. Protein sequence: CASSDRVNTGELFF. The entire variable domain, with the rest obtained from reference TRBV11-2 and TRBJ2-2, is as follows: EAGVAQSPRYKIIEKRQSVAFWCNPISGHATLYWYQQILGQGPKLLIQFQNNGVVDDSQLPKDRFSAERLKGVDSTLKIQPAKLEDSAVYLCASSDRVNTGELFFGEGSRLTVL.